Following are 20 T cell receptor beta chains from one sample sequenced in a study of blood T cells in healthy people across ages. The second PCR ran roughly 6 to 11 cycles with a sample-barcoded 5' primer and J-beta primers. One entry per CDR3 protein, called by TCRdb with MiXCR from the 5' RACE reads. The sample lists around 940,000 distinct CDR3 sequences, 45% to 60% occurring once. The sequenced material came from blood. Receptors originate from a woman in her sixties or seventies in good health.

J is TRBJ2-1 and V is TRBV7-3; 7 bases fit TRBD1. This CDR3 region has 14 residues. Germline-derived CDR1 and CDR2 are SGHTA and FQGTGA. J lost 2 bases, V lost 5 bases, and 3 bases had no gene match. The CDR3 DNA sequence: TGTGCCAGCAGCCCTGGGACAGCCTACAATGAGCAGTTCTTC. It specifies CASSPGTAYNEQFF.

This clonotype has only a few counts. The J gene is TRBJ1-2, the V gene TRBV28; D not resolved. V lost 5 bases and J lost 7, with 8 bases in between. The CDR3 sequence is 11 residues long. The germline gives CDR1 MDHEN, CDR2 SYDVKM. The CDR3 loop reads CASSGSIGYTF. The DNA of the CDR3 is TGTGCCAGCAGTGGGTCAATTGGCTACACCTTC.

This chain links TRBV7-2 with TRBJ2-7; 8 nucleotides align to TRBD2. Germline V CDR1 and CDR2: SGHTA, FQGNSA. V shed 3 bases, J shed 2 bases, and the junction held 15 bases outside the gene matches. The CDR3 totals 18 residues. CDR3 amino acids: CASSLPASGSHSPYEQYF. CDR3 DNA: TGTGCCAGCAGCTTGCCCGCCAGCGGGAGTCATTCCCCCTACGAGCAGTACTTC.

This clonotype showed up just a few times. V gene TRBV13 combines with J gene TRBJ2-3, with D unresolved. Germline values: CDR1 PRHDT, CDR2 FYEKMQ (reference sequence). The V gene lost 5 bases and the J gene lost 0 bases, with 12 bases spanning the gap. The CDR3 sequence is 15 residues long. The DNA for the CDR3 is TGTGCCAGCAGCAAAGCAGCTCCTAGCACAGATACGCAGTATTTT. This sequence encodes CASSKAAPSTDTQYF.

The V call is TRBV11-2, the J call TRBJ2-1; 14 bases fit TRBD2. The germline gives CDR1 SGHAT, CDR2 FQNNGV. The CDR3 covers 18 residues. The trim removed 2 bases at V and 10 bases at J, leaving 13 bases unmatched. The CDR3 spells CASSLIVATSGRANEQFF. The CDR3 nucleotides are TGTGCCAGCAGCTTAATTGTCGCGACTAGCGGGAGGGCCAACGAGCAGTTCTTC.

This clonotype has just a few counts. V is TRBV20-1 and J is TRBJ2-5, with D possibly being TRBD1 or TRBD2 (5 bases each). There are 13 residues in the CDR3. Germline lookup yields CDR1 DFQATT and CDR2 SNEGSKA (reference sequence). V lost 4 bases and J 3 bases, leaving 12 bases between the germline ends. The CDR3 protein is CSATGTVEETQYF. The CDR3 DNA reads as TGCAGTGCTACCGGGACGGTGGAAGAGACCCAGTACTTC.

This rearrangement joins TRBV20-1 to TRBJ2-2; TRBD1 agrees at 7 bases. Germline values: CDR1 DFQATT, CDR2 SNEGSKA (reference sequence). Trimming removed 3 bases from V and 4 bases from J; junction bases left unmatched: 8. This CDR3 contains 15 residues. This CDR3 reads CSARQTAGGTGELFF. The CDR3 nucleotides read TGCAGTGCTAGGCAAACTGCAGGGGGCACCGGGGAGCTGTTTTTT.

CDR3: CASSEGTSGTDEQFF. CDR3 in DNA: TGCGCCAGCAGCGAAGGGACTAGCGGGACCGATGAGCAGTTCTTC. The V gene is TRBV10-2, the J gene TRBJ2-1, with TRBD2 matching 13 bases. Looked up from germline, CDR1 is WSHSY and CDR2 is SAAADI. The V and J ends lost 6 bases and 8 bases, in that order; junction bases with no gene match: 7. The CDR3 is 15 residues long.

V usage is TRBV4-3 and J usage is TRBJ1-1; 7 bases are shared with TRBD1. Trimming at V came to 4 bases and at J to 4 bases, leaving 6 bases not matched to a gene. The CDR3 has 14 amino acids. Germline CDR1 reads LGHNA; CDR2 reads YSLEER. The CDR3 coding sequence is TGCGCCAGCAGCCTCTCGACAGGGTTCACTGAAGCTTTCTTT. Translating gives CASSLSTGFTEAFF.

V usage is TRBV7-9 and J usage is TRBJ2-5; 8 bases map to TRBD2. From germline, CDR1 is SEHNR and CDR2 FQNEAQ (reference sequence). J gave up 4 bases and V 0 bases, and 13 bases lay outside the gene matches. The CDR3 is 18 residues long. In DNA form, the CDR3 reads TGTGCCAGCAGCTTAGCTCCGGTTCGAAGCGGGAGACTAGAGACCCAGTACTTC. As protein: CASSLAPVRSGRLETQYF.

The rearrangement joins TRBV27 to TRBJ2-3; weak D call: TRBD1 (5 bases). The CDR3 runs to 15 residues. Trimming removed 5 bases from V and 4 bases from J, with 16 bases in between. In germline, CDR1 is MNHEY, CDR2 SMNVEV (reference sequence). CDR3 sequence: CASSNDPLGADTQYF. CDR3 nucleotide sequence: TGTGCCAGCAGTAACGACCCCCTAGGGGCAGATACGCAGTATTTT.

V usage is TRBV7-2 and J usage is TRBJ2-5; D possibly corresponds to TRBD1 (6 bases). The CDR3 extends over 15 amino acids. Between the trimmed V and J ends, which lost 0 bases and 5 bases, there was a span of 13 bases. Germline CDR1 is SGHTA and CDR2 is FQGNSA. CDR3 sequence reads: CASSLATARGETQYF. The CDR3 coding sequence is TGTGCCAGCAGCTTAGCGACAGCGAGGGGGGAGACCCAGTACTTC.

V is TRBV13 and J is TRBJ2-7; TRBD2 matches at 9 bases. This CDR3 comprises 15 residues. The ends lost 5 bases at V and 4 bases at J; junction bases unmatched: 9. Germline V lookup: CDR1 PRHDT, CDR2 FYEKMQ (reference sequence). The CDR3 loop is CASSLTLAGKYEQYF. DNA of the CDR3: TGTGCCAGCAGCCTAACTCTAGCGGGGAAATACGAGCAGTACTTC.

This chain's CDR3 is CASSLPASGILSEQFF. The CDR3 DNA reads TGTGCCAGCAGTTTGCCAGCTAGCGGGATTCTCAGCGAGCAGTTCTTC. The V call is TRBV28, the J call TRBJ2-1, with 9 positions matching TRBD2. This CDR3 comprises 16 residues. Germline values: CDR1 MDHEN, CDR2 SYDVKM. The junction had 13 bases not matched to a gene; V was cut back by 3 bases and J by 10 bases.

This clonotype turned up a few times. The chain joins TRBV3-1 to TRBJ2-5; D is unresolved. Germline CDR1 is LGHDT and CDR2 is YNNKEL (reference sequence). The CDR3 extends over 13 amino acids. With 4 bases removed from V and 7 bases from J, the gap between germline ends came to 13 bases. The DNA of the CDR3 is TGTGCCAGCAGCCCGGACCCGGGTGTGACCCAGTACTTC. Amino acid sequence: CASSPDPGVTQYF.

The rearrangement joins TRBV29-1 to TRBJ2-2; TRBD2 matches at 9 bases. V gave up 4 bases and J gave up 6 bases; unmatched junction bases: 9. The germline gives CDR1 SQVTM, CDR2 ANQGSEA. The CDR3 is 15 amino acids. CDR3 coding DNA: TGCAGCGTTGTAGGCCTAGCGGGGTTCGCCGGGGAGCTGTTTTTT. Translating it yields CSVVGLAGFAGELFF.

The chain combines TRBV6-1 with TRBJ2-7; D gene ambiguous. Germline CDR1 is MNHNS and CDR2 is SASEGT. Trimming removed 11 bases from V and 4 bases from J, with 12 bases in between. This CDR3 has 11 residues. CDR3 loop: CAGPERYEQYF. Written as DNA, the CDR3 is TGTGCCGGGCCGGAGCGTTACGAGCAGTACTTC.

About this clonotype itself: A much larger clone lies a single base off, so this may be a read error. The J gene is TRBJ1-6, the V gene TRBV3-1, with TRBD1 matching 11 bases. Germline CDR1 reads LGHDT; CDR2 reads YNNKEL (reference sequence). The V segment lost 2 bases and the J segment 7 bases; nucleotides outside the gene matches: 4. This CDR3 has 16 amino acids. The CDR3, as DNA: TGTGCCAGCAGCCAAAGGGACAGGGGGGAGAATTCACCCCTCCACTTT. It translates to CASSQRDRGENSPLHF.

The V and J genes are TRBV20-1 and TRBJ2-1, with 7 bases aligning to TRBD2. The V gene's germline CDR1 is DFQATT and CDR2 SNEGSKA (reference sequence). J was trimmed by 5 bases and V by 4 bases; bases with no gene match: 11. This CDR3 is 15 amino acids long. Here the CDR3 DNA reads TGCAGTGCTAATTCGGGCCTAGCGGCCGACAATGAGCAGTTCTTC. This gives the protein CSANSGLAADNEQFF.

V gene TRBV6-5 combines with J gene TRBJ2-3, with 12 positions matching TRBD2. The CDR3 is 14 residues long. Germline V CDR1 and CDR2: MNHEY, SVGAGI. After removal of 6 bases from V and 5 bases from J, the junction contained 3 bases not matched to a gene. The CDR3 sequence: CASRTSGSLDTQYF. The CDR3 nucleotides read TGTGCCAGCAGGACTAGCGGGAGTCTAGATACGCAGTATTTT.